These 20 T cell receptor beta chains share one sample of origin, sequenced in a study of cytomegalovirus exposure and HLA in healthy donors. Vbeta (60) and Jbeta (13) primers were used in the PCR. Generated by immunoSEQ multiplex PCR, the TCRdb table keeps only in-frame clones and is missing some. Its table lists 150,000 to 200,000 clones. The sample consisted of PBMCs. These receptors all stem from a woman aged 18-29 years in good health and CMV-seropositive.

With regard to this clone: Compared with germline, one end of the junction differs, possibly owing to a read error. CDR3 nucleotides: TGTGCTAGCAGTCAGACAGTGAACACTGAAGCTTTCTTT. It codes for CASSQTVNTEAFF. This rearrangement joins TRBV7-7 to TRBJ1-1, with D possibly being TRBD1 (5 bases). Germline loops: CDR1 SSHAT, CDR2 FNYEAQ (reference sequence). This CDR3 has 13 amino acids.

Concerning this clone itself: Additional DNA sequences in this sample encode the identical CDR3. The CDR3, as DNA: TGCGCCAGCAGCCAAGTACCGGGACAGGGAGCCTCCTACGAGCAGTACTTC. Protein sequence: CASSQVPGQGASYEQYF. The chain couples TRBV4-1 to TRBJ2-7; TRBD1 aligns across 9 bases. Germline V gene data show CDR1 as MGHRA and CDR2 as YSYEKL. The junction had 7 bases not matched to a gene; V was cut back by 1 base and J by 0 bases. This CDR3 contains 17 residues.

This chain connects TRBV6-5 to TRBJ1-5, with 7 nucleotides matching TRBD1. Germline CDR1 is MNHEY and CDR2 is SVGAGI. V was pared by 6 bases and J by 0 bases, with 5 bases of the junction left unmatched. CDR3 length: 15 amino acids. The CDR3, as DNA: TGTGCCAGCAGCCCAGGGGGAAATAGCAATCAGCCCCAGCATTTT. Its protein product is CASSPGGNSNQPQHF.

Details on this clone: The sample contains more than one DNA sequence encoding this CDR3. The V call is TRBV6-1, the J call TRBJ2-5; tentatively, D is TRBD1 (7 bases). The germline V gene encodes CDR1 MNHNS and CDR2 SASEGT. V was shortened by 4 bases and J by 5 bases, with 14 bases between the two germline ends. The CDR3 contains 14 residues. The CDR3 is CASSGQGGKETQYF. CDR3 coding DNA: TGTGCCAGCAGTGGTCAGGGGGGAAAGGAGACCCAGTACTTC.

Details on this clone: The junction differs from germline at one of its ends, possibly a read error. The chain joins TRBV19 to TRBJ1-2; 8 bases fit TRBD1. The CDR3 runs to 15 residues. CDR1 is LNHDA, CDR2 SQIVND, per germline (reference sequence). As DNA, the CDR3 is TGTGTCAGTAGTGCCCAGACAGGGGCCAGCTATGGCTACACCTTC. Its translation is CVSSAQTGASYGYTF.

This rearrangement joins TRBV5-1 to TRBJ2-7; the D gene is possibly TRBD2 (5 bases). Germline values: CDR1 SGHRS, CDR2 YFSETQ. The CDR3 covers 13 residues. With 2 bases removed from V and 5 bases from J, the gap between germline ends came to 11 bases. The CDR3 loop is CASSFTSSNEQYF. In nucleotides, the CDR3 is TGCGCCAGCAGCTTCACTAGTTCGAACGAGCAGTACTTC. The whole variable domain, filled in from reference TRBV5-1 and TRBJ2-7, reads KAGVTQTPRYLIKTRGQQVTLSCSPISGHRSVSWYQQTPGQGLQFLFEYFSETQRNKGNFPGRFSGRQFSNSRSEMNVSTLELGDSALYLCASSFTSSNEQYFGPGTRLTVT.

With regard to this clone: The same CDR3 also results from other DNA sequences found in this sample. The rearrangement links TRBV9 to TRBJ2-3; perhaps TRBD1 as D (6 bases). V was shortened by 2 bases and J by 0 bases, with 10 bases between the two germline ends. The CDR3 runs to 15 residues. Per the germline V gene, CDR1 is SGDLS and CDR2 is YYNGEE. The CDR3 loop is CASSVGRGSTDTQYF. DNA for the CDR3: TGTGCCAGCAGCGTCGGCAGGGGTAGCACAGATACGCAGTATTTT.

The V gene is TRBV29-1, the J gene TRBJ1-2; 7 bases are a match to TRBD1. The V gene end was trimmed by 7 bases and the J gene end by 3 bases; junction bases not matched to a gene: 5. The CDR3 length is 12 residues. Germline CDR1 and CDR2: SQVTM and ANQGSEA. The CDR3 is CSAGGRDYGYTF. DNA for the CDR3: TGCAGCGCAGGGGGTCGGGACTATGGCTACACCTTC.

The rearrangement uses TRBV4-2 and TRBJ2-7; 9 bases are shared with TRBD2. CDR1 and CDR2 (germline): LGHNA, YNFKEQ. The CDR3 consists of 16 residues. The trim removed 0 bases at V and 0 bases at J, leaving 3 bases unmatched. The CDR3 sequence is CASSQDGGRVSYEQYF. CDR3 DNA: TGTGCCAGCAGCCAAGATGGCGGGAGGGTCTCCTACGAGCAGTACTTC.

This chain uses TRBV16 with TRBJ2-1; no definite D call. Trimming removed 2 bases from V and 6 bases from J, with 14 bases in between. From germline, CDR1 is KGHSY and CDR2 FQNENV. There are 15 residues in the CDR3. The DNA for the CDR3 is TGTGCCAGCAGCCAAGTTCCCCTAGGTACCAATGAGCAGTTCTTC. This translates into CASSQVPLGTNEQFF.

The chain combines TRBV29-1 with TRBJ2-4; 8 bases are shared with TRBD1. Germline V lookup: CDR1 SQVTM, CDR2 ANQGSEA. The CDR3 consists of 12 residues. Trimming cost V 5 bases and J 8 bases; bases outside gene matches: 5. CDR3 residues: CSVKTGVDIQYF. CDR3 nucleotides: TGCAGCGTTAAGACAGGGGTGGACATTCAGTACTTC.

The genes are TRBV10-3 and TRBJ1-2; a weak D match, TRBD1 (6 bases). Germline V gene lookup returns CDR1 ENHRY and CDR2 SYGVKD. V was cut by 3 bases and J by 6 bases, with 20 bases left in between. This CDR3 has 16 residues. CDR3 residues: CAISDFGQNNRNGYTF. CDR3 bases: TGTGCCATCAGTGATTTTGGACAGAATAATAGGAATGGCTACACCTTC.

V gene TRBV19 combines with J gene TRBJ2-7; TRBD1 matches at 8 bases. Germline CDR1 and CDR2: LNHDA and SQIVND (reference sequence). Trimming took 4 bases from V and 3 from J; bases not matched to a gene: 8. This CDR3 comprises 15 residues. As DNA, the CDR3 is TGTGCCAGTAGTACCGCGGGACAGGTGATCTACGAGCAGTACTTC. It translates to CASSTAGQVIYEQYF.

The chain has TRBV30 and TRBJ1-3, with no clear D. CDR1 and CDR2 (germline): GTSNPN, SVGIG (reference sequence). This CDR3 spans 15 amino acids. Trimming cost V 2 bases and J 3 bases, with 14 bases left between them. CDR3 bases: TGTGCCTGGAGTCAAACCCGGAGTGGTGGAAACACCATATATTTT. It codes for CAWSQTRSGGNTIYF.

This rearrangement joins TRBV5-1 to TRBJ1-2, with TRBD1 matching 10 bases. This CDR3 spans 16 amino acids. Losses at the gene ends were 0 bases for V and 2 bases for J; bases not matched to a gene: 4. Per the germline V gene, CDR1 is SGHRS and CDR2 is YFSETQ. The CDR3 DNA follows: TGCGCCAGCAGCTTGGTCCAGGGACAGGGGAACTATGGCTACACCTTC. It encodes CASSLVQGQGNYGYTF.

The V gene is TRBV27, the J gene TRBJ2-3; 10 bases align to TRBD2. CDR1 and CDR2 from the germline V gene are MNHEY and SMNVEV (reference sequence). V was pared by 3 bases and J by 1 base, with 10 bases of the junction left unmatched. The length of the CDR3 is 18 residues. CDR3 nucleotides: TGTGCCAGCAGTTTTGAAGCGGGAGGGCCTTGGGGCACAGATACGCAGTATTTT. Translated: CASSFEAGGPWGTDTQYF.

This chain uses TRBV14 with TRBJ1-5; D is unresolved. CDR3 length: 14 amino acids. Trimming removed 5 bases from V and 1 base from J, with 9 bases in between. Germline assignment: CDR1 SGHDN and CDR2 FVKESK. The DNA of the CDR3 is TGTGCCAGCAGCACGCAGAAGAGCAATCAGCCCCAGCATTTT. Amino acids: CASSTQKSNQPQHF.

V gene TRBV15 combines with J gene TRBJ2-4, with TRBD1 identical over 8 bases. Trimming cost V 5 bases and J 0 bases; bases outside gene matches: 3. Germline assignment: CDR1 LNHNV and CDR2 YYDKDF (reference sequence). The CDR3 extends over 15 amino acids. CDR3 nucleotides: TGTGCCACCAGCGTAACAGGGGGAGCCAAAAACATTCAGTACTTC. Amino acid sequence: CATSVTGGAKNIQYF.

Concerning this clone itself: This same CDR3 is encoded by further DNA sequences in the sample. This chain joins TRBV5-1 and TRBJ2-7; weak D call: TRBD1 (6 bases). Looked up from germline, CDR1 is SGHRS and CDR2 is YFSETQ. V was clipped by 0 bases and J by 4 bases, with 14 bases between them. The CDR3 is 15 residues long. The CDR3 DNA reads TGCGCCAGCAGCTTGGGGGGAACAGGGACGTACGAGCAGTACTTC. Its protein product is CASSLGGTGTYEQYF.

The chain links TRBV4-2 to TRBJ2-3; no firm D call. Trimming stripped 4 bases from V and 4 bases from J, with 15 bases between. The CDR3 spans 15 residues. CDR1 and CDR2 from the germline V gene are LGHNA and YNFKEQ. CDR3 in amino acids: CASSRWQAAPDTQYF. The CDR3 bases are TGTGCCAGCAGCCGATGGCAGGCCGCGCCAGATACGCAGTATTTT.